This TCR beta chain was identified during a study of shared clonotypes between healthy human individuals. CDR3 length: 15 amino acids. Trimming removed 0 bases from V and 4 bases from J, with 13 bases in between. Germline V CDR1 and CDR2: SQVTM, ANQGSEA. The data were produced by immunoSEQ multiplex PCR, yet TCRdb's version contains in-frame clones alone and is incomplete. This sample has roughly 2 million clones, with approximately 96% found just once. The chain has TRBV29-1 and TRBJ2-4; D possibly uses TRBD1 or TRBD2 (5 bases each). This TCR derives from a man aged 18 to 29 in good health. The sequenced sample consisted of naive CD4+ T cells sorted from blood. This sample's subset: CD45RA+ positively selected. CDR3 protein: CSVEDRGTGKNIQYF. CDR3 nucleotides: TGCAGCGTTGAAGATAGAGGGACGGGGAAAAACATTCAGTACTTC.